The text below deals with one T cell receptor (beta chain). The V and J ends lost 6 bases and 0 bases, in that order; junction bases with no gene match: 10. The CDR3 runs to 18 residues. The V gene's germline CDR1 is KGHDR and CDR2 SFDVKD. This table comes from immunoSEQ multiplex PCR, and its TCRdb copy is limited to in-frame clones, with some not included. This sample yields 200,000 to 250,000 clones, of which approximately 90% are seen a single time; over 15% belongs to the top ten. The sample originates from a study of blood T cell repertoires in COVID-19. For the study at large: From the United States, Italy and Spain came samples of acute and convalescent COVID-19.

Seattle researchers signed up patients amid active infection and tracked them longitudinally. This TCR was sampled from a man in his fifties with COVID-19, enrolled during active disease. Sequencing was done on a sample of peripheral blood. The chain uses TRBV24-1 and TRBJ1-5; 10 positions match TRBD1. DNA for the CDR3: TGTGCCACCAGTCAAGGGACAGGGGAATCATATAGCAATCAGCCCCAGCATTTT. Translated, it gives CATSQGTGESYSNQPQHF.